The 3 T cell receptor beta chains given below trace back to one sample, sequenced in a study of gammadelta T cells during hepatitis C antiviral therapy. The treatment was: sofosbuvir plus ledipasvir, interferon-free. TRG and TRD CDR3 amplicons were made using about 25-30 PCR cycles. Sorted cells provided mRNA, which was converted into cDNA. MiXCR, applied by TCRdb to the reads, yields one record per CDR3 protein. The sample data list a few distinct CDR3 sequences. Sequencing used gamma-delta T cells from peripheral blood, obtained at week 48 follow-up after direct-acting antiviral therapy. Source of these receptors: an adult with chronic hepatitis C.

This clonotype was counted only a few times. Being off target in a library aimed at delta chains, this beta chain has a size of little meaning. The chain employs TRBV9 and TRBJ1-1; no reliable D call. CDR1 is SGDLS, CDR2 YYNGEE, per germline. V was shortened by 3 bases and J by 4 bases, with 7 bases between the two germline ends. This CDR3 region has 12 residues. The CDR3 sequence is CASSALSTEAFF. CDR3 coding DNA: TGTGCCAGCAGCGCCCTCAGCACTGAAGCTTTCTTT.

For this clonotype: As an off-target read in a library built for delta chains, this beta chain has a frequency of little significance. This chain links TRBV27 with TRBJ2-5; D not certain. CDR3 size: 12 residues. Germline V CDR1 and CDR2: MNHEY, SMNVEV (reference sequence). V lost 5 bases and J 0 bases, leaving 4 bases between the germline ends. DNA for the CDR3: TGTGCCAGCAGTCCGAACCAAGAGACCCAGTACTTC. It is translated as CASSPNQETQYF.

On this clonotype: A library made for delta chains picked up this beta chain off target, so its size means little. The chain combines TRBV24-1 with TRBJ2-5, with 7 bases matching TRBD1. There are 14 residues in the CDR3. CDR1 and CDR2 (germline): KGHDR, SFDVKD. V gave up 3 bases and J gave up 4 bases; unmatched junction bases: 4. The CDR3 loop is CATSDVRDRETQYF. The CDR3 coding sequence is TGTGCCACCAGTGATGTCCGGGACAGAGAGACCCAGTACTTC.